The 10 T cell receptor beta chains below were found in one sample sequenced in a study of shared T cell receptors in the human thymus. Sequenced by immunoSEQ multiplex PCR; TCRdb stores in-frame clones only, minus some. The sample shows some 640,000 clones, over 75% of them seen only once. A further study also used this sample, focusing on human thymus T cells.

Sequencing was done on a sample of thymocytes. The receptor source for this set is a boy in the first two years of life with a congenital heart defect.

The rearrangement joins TRBV6-5 to TRBJ2-7; possibly TRBD2 for D (5 bases). The CDR3 has 12 amino acids. Germline V CDR1 and CDR2: MNHEY, SVGAGI. V was pared by 4 bases and J by 6 bases, with 10 bases between. The CDR3 region has the DNA TGTGCCAGCAGTTTCCAAGGGAGCGAGCAGTACTTC. The encoded protein is CASSFQGSEQYF.

V gene TRBV5-1 combines with J gene TRBJ2-3, with 8 bases lining up with TRBD1. The CDR3 contains 16 residues. The germline gives CDR1 SGHRS, CDR2 YFSETQ. Trimming cost V 4 bases and J 3 bases; bases outside gene matches: 10. CDR3 DNA sequence: TGCGCCAGCAGCACCGCCACAGGGGGGTCGACAGATACGCAGTATTTT. It is translated as CASSTATGGSTDTQYF.

The rearrangement links TRBV29-1 to TRBJ2-2; possible D gene TRBD1, 6 bases. CDR1 is SQVTM and CDR2 is ANQGSEA in the germline V gene. V shed 7 bases and J shed 4 bases, with 25 bases lying between them. The CDR3 has 17 residues. This CDR3 reads CSAGWTPAGARTGELFF. In DNA, the CDR3 is TGCAGCGCCGGTTGGACCCCCGCAGGGGCGCGCACCGGGGAGCTGTTTTTT.

The chain has TRBV7-9 and TRBJ2-1; TRBD2 is a possible D gene (6 bases). Germline lookup yields CDR1 SEHNR and CDR2 FQNEAQ (reference sequence). CDR3 length: 17 residues. The V end was cut by 4 bases, the J end by 3 bases, with 19 bases between. The CDR3 here is CASSSSASTPYYNEQFF. The CDR3 nucleotides are TGTGCCAGCAGCTCTAGCGCCTCAACACCTTACTACAATGAGCAGTTCTTC.

Written as DNA, the CDR3 is TGTGCCAGCAGTTTGGCCGGGACAGGGTCCTACGAGCAGTACTTC. It specifies CASSLAGTGSYEQYF. The chain has TRBV6-5 and TRBJ2-7; TRBD1 agrees at 9 bases. The J segment lost 1 base and the V segment lost 4 bases, leaving 5 bases of the junction unmatched. The CDR3 has 15 residues. Germline assignment: CDR1 MNHEY and CDR2 SVGAGI.

The chain joins TRBV27 to TRBJ1-2, with 7 nucleotides matching TRBD1. CDR3 size: 15 residues. Germline assignment: CDR1 MNHEY and CDR2 SMNVEV (reference sequence). The V and J ends lost 2 bases and 3 bases, in that order; junction bases with no gene match: 6. CDR3 region: CASSLRRTGDYGYTF. In DNA, the CDR3 is TGTGCCAGCAGTTTAAGGCGCACAGGGGACTATGGCTACACCTTC.

The V call is TRBV9, the J call TRBJ2-3; D might be TRBD2 (6 bases). CDR3 length: 16 residues. CDR1 and CDR2 (germline): SGDLS, YYNGEE. V dropped 0 bases and J dropped 0 bases, with 11 bases sitting between them. CDR3: CASSVATSGSTDTQYF. In nucleotides, the CDR3 is TGTGCCAGCAGCGTAGCTACAAGCGGGAGCACAGATACGCAGTATTTT.

V usage is TRBV6-5 and J usage is TRBJ2-5; 10 bases are a match to TRBD1. CDR3 size: 14 residues. Germline loops: CDR1 MNHEY, CDR2 SVGAGI. Losses at the gene ends were 6 bases for V and 2 bases for J; bases not matched to a gene: 3. The CDR3 nucleotides read TGTGCCAGCAGCCCGGACAGGGGGCAAGAGACCCAGTACTTC. Encoded protein: CASSPDRGQETQYF.

The table lists this clone with a count of one. This chain uses TRBV29-1 with TRBJ2-5; tentatively, D is TRBD1 (6 bases). CDR1 SQVTM and CDR2 ANQGSEA come from the germline V gene. The CDR3 length is 13 residues. Trimming took 7 bases from V and 5 from J, leaving 17 bases between them. CDR3 loop: CSALGGPGETQYF. In DNA, the CDR3 is TGCAGCGCCCTAGGGGGTCCGGGGGAGACCCAGTACTTC.

The chain couples TRBV6-1 to TRBJ2-5; D not resolved. CDR1 and CDR2 (germline): MNHNS, SASEGT. Trimming cost V 2 bases and J 3 bases, with 7 bases left between them. CDR3 size: 13 residues. The DNA for the CDR3 is TGTGCCAGCAGTGAAATTCGGGAAGAGACCCAGTACTTC. This codes for CASSEIREETQYF.